This TCR beta chain comes out of a study of Ad26.COV2.S vaccination and SARS-CoV-2 variants. Stated treatment: 15 to 20 received Ad26.COV2.S at low or high dose, single or two shots; 5 received placebo; per-sample allocation not given. Sampling was done on day 63 after the first vaccine or placebo injection. With 6 bases removed from V and 8 bases from J, the gap between germline ends came to 16 bases. CDR1 MDHEN and CDR2 SYDVKM come from the germline V gene. The CDR3 length is 13 residues. TCRdb keeps only in-frame clones here, not all; method: immunoSEQ multiplex PCR. Counted here are some 520,000 clones, approximately 88% occurring once; the ten biggest clones make up roughly 13%.

The sequencing used peripheral blood, collected in a trial of Ad26.COV2.S vaccine versus placebo. The chain has TRBV28 and TRBJ1-2; D remains ambiguous. The clonotype originates from a person between 18 and 65 years old who received the Ad26.COV2.S COVID-19 vaccine or a placebo. The CDR3 bases are TGTGCCAGCAGAAGAGATTGGGCCAGCGGCTACACCTTC. It codes for CASRRDWASGYTF.